This is a list of T cell receptor beta chains from one sample in a study of shared clonotypes between healthy human individuals. TCRdb's copy holds only in-frame clones and misses some; the assay was immunoSEQ multiplex PCR. The sample lists approximately 2.5 million clones; roughly 92% were seen once. Input material: naive CD4+ T cells sorted from blood. Every receptor here comes from a man aged 18 to 30 in good health. Each CDR3 is given without its conserved first and last residue. A D gene is named only where the DNA matches it firmly.

d_call,j_call,v_call,cdr3_aa
NA,NA,TRBV10-3,ATEGSYEQY
TRBD2,TRBJ2-7,TRBV7-2,ASSLPTSGRYEQY
TRBD2,TRBJ2-5,TRBV11-3,ASSSGQRLADVDFQETQY
NA,TRBJ2-1,TRBV7-2,ASSLGGGESYNEQF
NA,TRBJ2-1,TRBV13,ASSSILSEQF
TRBD2,TRBJ2-6,TRBV6-4,ASASGTNPNSGANVLT
NA,TRBJ2-3,TRBV10-3,AIRGLDTDTQY
NA,TRBJ1-2,TRBV6-1,ASSPGPYGYT
NA,TRBJ2-1,TRBV10-3,AISGSADSYNEQF
NA,TRBJ1-2,TRBV11-2,ASSLEAGDFYGYT
TRBD1,TRBJ1-4,TRBV5-4,ASSLVGGTGAENEKLF
NA,TRBJ1-4,TRBV4-2,ASSQEWGRDEKLF
NA,TRBJ1-2,TRBV9,ASSGNGWGYT
NA,TRBJ2-3,TRBV7-9,ASSLLAREFATDTQY
NA,TRBJ2-7,TRBV7-6,ASSIQPYEQY
NA,TRBJ1-5,TRBV19,ATMGGGQPQH
NA,TRBJ2-2,TRBV2,ASSEVGPNGELF
TRBD1,TRBJ2-7,TRBV5-6,ASSPLGQGITYEQY
TRBD1,TRBJ2-3,TRBV5-1,ASSYLVQGITDTQY
NA,TRBJ2-5,TRBV7-6,ASSSLAGSGETQY
NA,TRBJ2-2,TRBV7-9,ASSLVGSTGELF
TRBD1,TRBJ1-5,TRBV5-8,ASSLGTVLDQPQH
NA,NA,TRBV13,ASSLKAGDEQY
TRBD1,TRBJ1-3,TRBV18,ASSPGTGRAGNTIY
NA,TRBJ1-4,TRBV10-2,ATSLGIEKLF
TRBD1,TRBJ2-7,TRBV28,ASRGTGGSYEQY
TRBD2,TRBJ2-3,TRBV6-4,ASSLTSGGSFTDTQY
TRBD1,TRBJ1-2,TRBV29-1,SVGPTGRYGYT